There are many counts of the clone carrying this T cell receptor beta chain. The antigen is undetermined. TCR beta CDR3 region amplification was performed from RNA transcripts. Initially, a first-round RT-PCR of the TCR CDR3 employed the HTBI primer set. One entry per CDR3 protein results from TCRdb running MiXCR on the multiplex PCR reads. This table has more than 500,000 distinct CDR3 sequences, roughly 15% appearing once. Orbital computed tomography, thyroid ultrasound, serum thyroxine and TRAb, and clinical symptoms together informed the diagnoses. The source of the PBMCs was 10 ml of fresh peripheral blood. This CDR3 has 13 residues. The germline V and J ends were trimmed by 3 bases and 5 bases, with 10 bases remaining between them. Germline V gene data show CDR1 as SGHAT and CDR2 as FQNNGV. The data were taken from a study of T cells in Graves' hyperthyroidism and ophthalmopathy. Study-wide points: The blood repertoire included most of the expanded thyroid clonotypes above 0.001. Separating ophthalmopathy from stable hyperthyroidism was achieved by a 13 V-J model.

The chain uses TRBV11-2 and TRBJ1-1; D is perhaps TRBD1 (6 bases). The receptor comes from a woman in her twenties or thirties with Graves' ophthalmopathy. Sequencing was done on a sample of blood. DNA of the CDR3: TGTGCCAGCAGCTTTAACAGGGAGACTGAAGCTTTCTTT. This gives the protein CASSFNRETEAFF.